The 31 T cell receptor beta chains reported below all come from one sample, sequenced in a study of blood T cell repertoires in COVID-19. Sequenced by immunoSEQ multiplex PCR; TCRdb stores in-frame clones only, minus some. This sample carries 20,000 to 30,000 clones, approximately 94% of them seen once, and the ten largest clones take around 4%. The sequenced material came from peripheral blood. The receptors were gathered from a woman aged 45-65 years with active COVID-19.

The genes are TRBV5-1 and TRBJ2-3; 7 bases line up with TRBD2. The V gene end was trimmed by 2 bases and the J gene end by 2 bases; junction bases not matched to a gene: 2. Germline values: CDR1 SGHRS, CDR2 YFSETQ. CDR3 length: 14 amino acids. As DNA, the CDR3 is TGCGCCAGCAGCTTACTAGCGAACACAGATACGCAGTATTTT. Protein: CASSLLANTDTQYF.

The V call is TRBV7-9, the J call TRBJ2-1, with a tentative D call TRBD2 (5 bases). CDR1 is SEHNR, CDR2 FQNEAQ, per germline (reference sequence). This CDR3 contains 14 residues. The V gene lost 2 bases and the J gene lost 9 bases, with 14 bases spanning the gap. CDR3 sequence: CASSLSSTGVEQFF. CDR3 nucleotides: TGTGCCAGCAGCTTATCGTCGACCGGGGTTGAGCAGTTCTTC.

V gene TRBV6-4 combines with J gene TRBJ2-2; 10 nucleotides match TRBD1. The ends lost 5 bases at V and 4 bases at J; junction bases unmatched: 4. The CDR3 loop spans 15 amino acids. CDR1 is MRHNA and CDR2 is SNTAGT in the germline V gene. CDR3 nucleotide sequence: TGTGCCAGCAGTCCCGGGACAGGGGCCACCGGGGAGCTGTTTTTT. It specifies CASSPGTGATGELFF.

The J gene is TRBJ1-2, the V gene TRBV4-1; tentative D call: TRBD1 (5 bases). CDR1 and CDR2 from the germline V gene are MGHRA and YSYEKL. The CDR3 spans 16 residues. Trimming shortened V by 1 base and J by 8 bases, and 20 bases separated the two germline ends. The CDR3 loop is CASSQGNPGVRSGYTF. The CDR3 coding sequence is TGCGCCAGCAGCCAAGGGAACCCGGGGGTTAGGAGCGGCTACACCTTC.

The V gene is TRBV3-1 (or the pseudogene TRBV3-2), the J gene TRBJ1-5, with unresolved D. The CDR3 consists of 15 residues. Germline CDR1 and CDR2: LGHDT and YNNKEL (reference sequence). V dropped 0 bases and J dropped 0 bases, with 6 bases sitting between them. The DNA of the CDR3 is TGTGCCAGCAGCCAAGAAAGCTATAGCAATCAGCCCCAGCATTTT. Protein product: CASSQESYSNQPQHF.

Turning to this clone: Within the sample, other DNA sequences also encode this same CDR3. J is TRBJ1-2 and V is TRBV3-1 (or the pseudogene TRBV3-2), with TRBD1 as a possible D gene (5 bases). Germline V CDR1 and CDR2: LGHDT, YNNKEL (reference sequence). The CDR3 is 14 amino acids. V was clipped by 0 bases and J by 6 bases, with 11 bases between them. The CDR3 nucleotides are TGTGCCAGCAGCCAAGAGGGGCAGGGTAATGGCTACACCTTC. This gives the protein CASSQEGQGNGYTF.

The chain recombines TRBV29-1 with TRBJ2-1; D gene ambiguous. Trimming removed 2 bases at V and 0 bases at J, with 8 bases between. Per germline, CDR1 SQVTM and CDR2 ANQGSEA. The CDR3 sequence is 14 residues long. CDR3 nucleotides: TGCAGCGTTGAAAGGCCTAGCTCCTACAATGAGCAGTTCTTC. This translates into CSVERPSSYNEQFF.

The chain couples TRBV7-9 to TRBJ2-6, with 7 bases matching TRBD1. The germline CDR1 and CDR2 sequences are SEHNR and FQNEAQ (reference sequence). Trimming cost V 8 bases and J 4 bases; bases outside gene matches: 8. This CDR3 is 15 amino acids long. CDR3 amino acids: CASGTGAEGANVLTF. CDR3 nucleotides: TGTGCCAGCGGAACAGGGGCAGAAGGGGCCAACGTCCTGACTTTC.

V is TRBV12-1 and J is TRBJ2-3; the table's D call of TRBD2 was not tested on the DNA. TRBV12-1 is a known pseudogene. This CDR3 is 19 amino acids long. The CDR3 sequence: CASSFARRELPEDTDTQYF. The CDR3 DNA sequence: TGTGCCAGCAGCTTTGCCCGGCGGGAGCTCCCGGAAGACACAGATACGCAGTATTTT.

The chain combines TRBV5-4 with TRBJ1-2, with a weak D call TRBD1 (6 bases). The V gene's germline CDR1 is SGHNT and CDR2 YYREEE (reference sequence). CDR3 length: 13 residues. Trimming removed 3 bases at V and 2 bases at J, with 8 bases between. The CDR3 coding sequence is TGTGCCAGCAGCTCCACAGGGAACTATGGCTACACCTTC. It is translated as CASSSTGNYGYTF.

This clone is a singleton in its sample. The chain recombines TRBV4-1 with TRBJ1-5; perhaps TRBD1 as D (5 bases). This CDR3 is 18 amino acids long. CDR1 MGHRA and CDR2 YSYEKL come from the germline V gene. The V end lost 4 bases, the J end lost 3 bases, and 22 bases lay between the germline ends. CDR3 residues: CASSRVVPQGYDNQPQHF. CDR3 in DNA: TGCGCCAGCAGCCGAGTAGTCCCCCAGGGATATGACAATCAGCCCCAGCATTTT.

This sequence joins TRBV28 and TRBJ1-3; the D is unclear. Trimming stripped 4 bases from V and 4 bases from J, with 11 bases between. The V gene's germline CDR1 is MDHEN and CDR2 SYDVKM. CDR3 length: 14 amino acids. The CDR3 coding sequence is TGTGCCAGCAGTTACCCGGGGTCAGGAAACACCATATATTTT. As protein: CASSYPGSGNTIYF.

This chain links TRBV7-2 with TRBJ2-2; D gene unclear. Germline V gene data show CDR1 as SGHTA and CDR2 as FQGNSA. This CDR3 is built from 14 residues. The germline V and J ends were trimmed by 5 bases and 1 base, with 8 bases remaining between them. The CDR3 region has the DNA TGTGCCAGCAGCATACAGCAGAACACCGGGGAGCTGTTTTTT. Protein sequence: CASSIQQNTGELFF. Combining the CDR3 with reference TRBV7-2 and TRBJ2-2 gives the whole variable domain GAGVSQSPSNKVTEKGKDVELRCDPISGHTALYWYRQSLGQGLEFLIYFQGNSAPDKSGLPSDRFSAERTGGSVSTLTIQRTQQEDSAVYLCASSIQQNTGELFFGEGSRLTVL.

V and J are TRBV9 and TRBJ2-1; 10 nucleotides align to TRBD2. Germline V gives CDR1 SGDLS, CDR2 YYNGEE. CDR3 length equals 15 residues. The V and J ends lost 0 bases and 4 bases, in that order; junction bases with no gene match: 1. CDR3 bases: TGTGCCAGCAGCGTAGAAGCGGGAGGGTACAATGAGCAGTTCTTC. Translated, it gives CASSVEAGGYNEQFF. The variable domain in full, with the rest retrieved from reference TRBV9 and TRBJ2-1, is DSGVTQTPKHLITATGQRVTLRCSPRSGDLSVYWYQQSLDQGLQFLIQYYNGEERAKGNILERFSAQQFPDLHSELNLSSLELGDSALYFCASSVEAGGYNEQFFGPGTRLTVL.

This chain joins TRBV19 and TRBJ2-2; D is perhaps TRBD2 (5 bases). Germline V gene lookup returns CDR1 LNHDA and CDR2 SQIVND (reference sequence). This CDR3 contains 13 residues. The V gene lost 6 bases and the J gene lost 8 bases, with 13 bases spanning the gap. CDR3 in DNA: TGTGCCAGTAGGCCCCTCAGCGGTGGGGAGCTGTTTTTT. This translates into CASRPLSGGELFF.

This clone was recorded once. The CDR3 sequence is CASSLGGANTGELFF. The CDR3 DNA follows: TGCGCCAGCAGCTTGGGGGGGGCGAACACCGGGGAGCTGTTTTTT. The J gene is TRBJ2-2, the V gene TRBV5-1; D may be TRBD2 (6 bases). The CDR3 sequence is 15 residues long. The germline V gene encodes CDR1 SGHRS and CDR2 YFSETQ. Trimming removed 0 bases from V and 0 bases from J, with 6 bases in between.

The genes are TRBV5-6 and TRBJ2-7, with D possibly matching TRBD2 (6 bases). Trimming took 0 bases from V and 3 from J, leaving 16 bases between them. Germline values: CDR1 SGHDT, CDR2 YYEEEE. This CDR3 has 16 amino acids. The CDR3 nucleotides read TGTGCCAGCAGCTTGGACGTGGGCGGGACCGACTACGAGCAGTACTTC. Residues: CASSLDVGGTDYEQYF.

The chain couples TRBV19 to TRBJ1-5; TRBD1 agrees at 10 bases. Germline CDR1 reads LNHDA; CDR2 reads SQIVND (reference sequence). V was pared by 7 bases and J by 2 bases, with 11 bases of the junction left unmatched. CDR3 length: 17 residues. CDR3 nucleotides: TGTGCCAGTACCCCTGGGACAGGGGTAGGAGGCAATCAGCCCCAGCATTTT. This translates into CASTPGTGVGGNQPQHF.

V and J are TRBV10-3 and TRBJ1-6, with unresolved D. CDR3 size: 16 residues. Trimming left V 0 bases short and J 4 bases short, with 10 bases between. Germline CDR1 ENHRY, CDR2 SYGVKD. CDR3 protein: CAISESIEPYNSPLHF. CDR3 in DNA: TGTGCCATCAGTGAGTCGATAGAACCTTATAATTCACCCCTCCACTTT.

In its sample, this clone was seen once. V and J are TRBV5-1 and TRBJ2-2; TRBD1 aligns across 7 bases. The CDR3 length is 15 residues. J was trimmed by 2 bases and V by 6 bases; bases with no gene match: 7. The germline gives CDR1 SGHRS, CDR2 YFSETQ. The chain's CDR3 is CASTLGQVNTGELFF. In DNA form, the CDR3 reads TGCGCCAGCACCCTTGGACAGGTCAACACCGGGGAGCTGTTTTTT.

V gene TRBV7-2 combines with J gene TRBJ2-3; no reliable D call. V gave up 5 bases and J gave up 6 bases, with 12 bases separating them. The CDR3 loop spans 13 amino acids. Germline CDR1 and CDR2: SGHTA and FQGNSA. Written as DNA, the CDR3 is TGTGCCAGCAGCCCTCAAACTTGGGATACGCAGTATTTT. Residues: CASSPQTWDTQYF.

This chain links TRBV27 with TRBJ1-6; 9 bases line up with TRBD1. V lost 5 bases, J lost 11 bases, and 13 bases stayed unmatched. Germline values: CDR1 MNHEY, CDR2 SMNVEV (reference sequence). This CDR3 has 16 residues. The CDR3 bases are TGTGCCAGCAGTCGCTCCGGGACAGGGCCTTTAACACCCCTCCACTTT. It is translated as CASSRSGTGPLTPLHF.

This chain uses TRBV2 with TRBJ2-3; maybe TRBD1 (6 bases). This CDR3 region has 13 residues. V was pared by 4 bases and J by 4 bases, with 9 bases between. Germline CDR1 is SNHLY and CDR2 is FYNNEI. The CDR3 sequence: CASSAQGPDTQYF. CDR3 sequence (DNA): TGTGCCAGCAGTGCCCAGGGGCCAGATACGCAGTATTTT.

The chain recombines TRBV5-8 with TRBJ2-5, with D maybe TRBD2 (6 bases). This CDR3 is built from 18 residues. V was pared by 4 bases and J by 0 bases, with 22 bases between. CDR1 SGHTS and CDR2 YDEGEE come from the germline V gene. CDR3 sequence: CASSPGESRRGYQETQYF. The CDR3 nucleotides are TGTGCCAGCAGCCCTGGGGAGTCAAGGCGGGGATACCAAGAGACCCAGTACTTC.

The V gene is TRBV19, the J gene TRBJ1-1, with 7 bases that match TRBD1. With 6 bases clipped from V and 4 bases from J, the junction kept 5 bases outside the gene matches. The germline gives CDR1 LNHDA, CDR2 SQIVND (reference sequence). The CDR3 runs 13 residues. CDR3 sequence reads: CASSSTGVTEAFF. DNA for the CDR3: TGTGCCAGTAGCTCAACAGGGGTCACTGAAGCTTTCTTT.

The chain combines TRBV5-6 with TRBJ2-7; 9 bases are shared with TRBD1. CDR3 length: 18 residues. The J segment lost 6 bases and the V segment lost 4 bases, leaving 20 bases of the junction unmatched. Germline CDR1 and CDR2: SGHDT and YYEEEE. The CDR3 DNA is TGTGCCAGCAGCGAGCTTGTGGGAACCACAGGGGGCGGTAGCGAGCAGTACGTC. Translation: CASSELVGTTGGGSEQYV.

With regard to this clone: The sample carries other DNA sequences with the same CDR3. The rearrangement uses TRBV25-1 and TRBJ1-1; 8 nucleotides match TRBD1. CDR3 length: 14 residues. The germline CDR1 and CDR2 sequences are MGHDK and SYGVNS. The J segment lost 2 bases and the V segment lost 4 bases, leaving 3 bases of the junction unmatched. This CDR3 is CASSAGGLNTEAFF. CDR3 DNA: TGTGCCAGCAGTGCAGGGGGCCTAAACACTGAAGCTTTCTTT.

The V and J genes are TRBV7-2 and TRBJ2-1; 11 nucleotides agree with TRBD2. Losses at the gene ends were 5 bases for V and 10 bases for J; bases not matched to a gene: 7. There are 14 residues in the CDR3. Per the germline V gene, CDR1 is SGHTA and CDR2 is FQGNSA. The CDR3 here is CASSPLAGGAEQFF. CDR3 in DNA: TGTGCCAGCAGCCCCTTAGCGGGAGGGGCGGAGCAGTTCTTC. Together with reference TRBV7-2 and TRBJ2-1, the CDR3 gives the full variable domain: GAGVSQSPSNKVTEKGKDVELRCDPISGHTALYWYRQSLGQGLEFLIYFQGNSAPDKSGLPSDRFSAERTGGSVSTLTIQRTQQEDSAVYLCASSPLAGGAEQFFGPGTRLTVL.

The chain is built from TRBV28 and TRBJ1-5, with D maybe TRBD1 (5 bases). The CDR3 runs to 15 residues. Trimming removed 5 bases at V and 6 bases at J, with 17 bases between. Germline values: CDR1 MDHEN, CDR2 SYDVKM. DNA for the CDR3: TGTGCCAGCAGTACCGGGGGAGGGGCCGCTCAGCCCCAGCATTTT. This gives the protein CASSTGGGAAQPQHF.

The J gene is TRBJ1-3, the V gene TRBV5-6; possibly TRBD1 for D (6 bases). In germline, CDR1 is SGHDT, CDR2 YYEEEE. Trimming pared 10 bases from V and 3 bases from J, leaving 20 bases between. CDR3 length: 15 amino acids. The CDR3 is CASSPLQGLGNTIYF. The DNA of the CDR3 is TGTGCCTCTTCACCTCTTCAGGGGCTTGGAAACACCATATATTTT.

V gene TRBV5-1 combines with J gene TRBJ2-3; 10 nucleotides align to TRBD2. This CDR3 has 15 residues. V lost 0 bases, J lost 5 bases, and 3 bases stayed unmatched. CDR1 and CDR2 (germline): SGHRS, YFSETQ. The CDR3 DNA sequence: TGCGCCAGCAGCTTGGAGCGGGGGGGCGTAGATACGCAGTATTTT. Protein sequence: CASSLERGGVDTQYF. Based on the CDR3 plus reference TRBV5-1 and TRBJ2-3, the full variable domain is KAGVTQTPRYLIKTRGQQVTLSCSPISGHRSVSWYQQTPGQGLQFLFEYFSETQRNKGNFPGRFSGRQFSNSRSEMNVSTLELGDSALYLCASSLERGGVDTQYFGPGTRLTVL.